The next 28 T cell receptor beta chains were all read from a single sample in a study of cytomegalovirus exposure and HLA in healthy donors. Vbeta (60) and Jbeta (13) primers were used in the PCR. Profiled with immunoSEQ multiplex PCR; TCRdb holds only in-frame clones, not every one. The table has around 300,000 clones, roughly 70% seen once. The material sequenced was PBMCs. The receptors come from a female donor in good health and CMV-seronegative.

V gene TRBV19 combines with J gene TRBJ1-1; D is unresolved. V was trimmed by 1 base and J by 0 bases, leaving 6 bases between them. CDR3 size: 14 residues. In germline, CDR1 is LNHDA, CDR2 SQIVND (reference sequence). The CDR3 DNA reads TGTGCCAGTAGTATAGGGTCGGTGAACACTGAAGCTTTCTTT. Amino acid sequence: CASSIGSVNTEAFF.

V is TRBV18 and J is TRBJ2-7; 8 nucleotides agree with TRBD1. This CDR3 comprises 15 residues. Germline V gives CDR1 KGHSH, CDR2 LQKENI. The junction had 9 bases not matched to a gene; V was cut back by 5 bases and J by 3 bases. The CDR3 DNA follows: TGTGCCAGCTCAGCCGGACAGGGACCGTACTACGAGCAGTACTTC. Its translation is CASSAGQGPYYEQYF.

The rearrangement uses TRBV28 and TRBJ1-5, with D hard to call. Deletions cut 6 bases from V and 0 bases from J, with 15 bases between. This CDR3 is built from 16 residues. The germline gives CDR1 MDHEN, CDR2 SYDVKM. CDR3 loop: CASRTGASYSNQPQHF. The CDR3 DNA is TGTGCCAGCAGGACGGGAGCCTCTTATAGCAATCAGCCCCAGCATTTT.

This clone was observed a handful of times. The rearrangement uses TRBV28 and TRBJ2-2, with 10 nucleotides matching TRBD1. V lost 5 bases and J lost 5; bases outside the gene matches: 8. This CDR3 region has 16 residues. CDR1 is MDHEN, CDR2 SYDVKM, per germline. CDR3 sequence (DNA): TGTGCCAGCAGTACCCCGGGACAGGGGATAACCGGGGAGCTGTTTTTT. This gives the protein CASSTPGQGITGELFF.

The CDR3 coding sequence is TGTGCCAGTAGTGATACAGGCAGATCAAGCCTCACAGATACGCAGTATTTT. Encoded protein: CASSDTGRSSLTDTQYF. The chain uses TRBV19 and TRBJ2-3; D possibly corresponds to TRBD1 (5 bases). The V end lost 5 bases, the J end lost 2 bases, and 20 bases lay between the germline ends. This CDR3 contains 17 residues. Germline assignment: CDR1 LNHDA and CDR2 SQIVND (reference sequence).

The gene calls are TRBV27 and TRBJ1-3, with a weak D call TRBD1 (5 bases). V lost 6 bases to trimming and J lost 8 bases, with 14 bases between them. Germline CDR1 and CDR2: MNHEY and SMNVEV (reference sequence). The CDR3 is 13 residues long. CDR3 protein: CASSPWGGDTIYF. Here the CDR3 DNA reads TGTGCCAGCAGCCCATGGGGAGGGGACACCATATATTTT.

V and J are TRBV7-2 and TRBJ2-7; 8 nucleotides line up with TRBD2. The CDR3 has 16 amino acids. After removal of 6 bases from V and 3 bases from J, the junction contained 13 bases not matched to a gene. Germline V gene sequence: CDR1 SGHTA, CDR2 FQGNSA. This CDR3 reads CASRRGGVSGNYEQYF. The DNA for the CDR3 is TGTGCCAGCAGACGGGGGGGTGTTAGCGGGAACTACGAGCAGTACTTC.

This clone came up once. V usage is TRBV6-1 and J usage is TRBJ2-7; 9 bases are a match to TRBD1. This CDR3 comprises 14 residues. Germline CDR1 and CDR2: MNHNS and SASEGT. The V segment lost 4 bases and the J segment 3 bases; nucleotides outside the gene matches: 4. The CDR3 region is CASSVQGALYEQYF. CDR3 DNA: TGTGCCAGCAGTGTACAGGGGGCCCTCTACGAGCAGTACTTC.

The V and J genes are TRBV5-1 and TRBJ2-5; the match to TRBD2 covers 8 bases. CDR3 length: 13 amino acids. V was clipped by 4 bases and J by 5 bases; unmatched bases: 4. Per germline, CDR1 SGHRS and CDR2 YFSETQ. CDR3 nucleotides: TGCGCCAGCAGCCTCGGGGGGGACGAGACCCAGTACTTC. Amino acid sequence: CASSLGGDETQYF.

V and J are TRBV27 and TRBJ1-2; TRBD1 agrees at 10 bases. Germline assignment: CDR1 MNHEY and CDR2 SMNVEV (reference sequence). The CDR3 is 15 amino acids. V lost 5 bases and J lost 4; bases outside the gene matches: 7. CDR3: CASSPGTGVTYGYTF. In nucleotides, the CDR3 is TGTGCCAGCAGTCCCGGGACAGGGGTTACCTATGGCTACACCTTC.

This chain uses TRBV14 with TRBJ2-7; no clear D. The V gene lost 8 bases and the J gene lost 2 bases, with 7 bases spanning the gap. CDR1 SGHDN and CDR2 FVKESK come from the germline V gene. This CDR3 is 11 amino acids long. The CDR3 protein is CASAETYEQYF. The CDR3 DNA is TGTGCCAGCGCGGAAACCTACGAGCAGTACTTC.

The genes are TRBV20-1 and TRBJ2-3; D uncertain. From germline, CDR1 is DFQATT and CDR2 SNEGSKA (reference sequence). The V end was cut by 6 bases, the J end by 6 bases, with 7 bases between. The CDR3 runs to 10 residues. CDR3 sequence (DNA): TGCAGTGCCGGCAGGGATACGCAGTATTTT. Its translation: CSAGRDTQYF.

This rearrangement joins TRBV5-6 to TRBJ2-1; possible D gene TRBD2, 5 bases. V shed 3 bases and J shed 9 bases, with 10 bases lying between them. This CDR3 has 12 amino acids. The V gene's germline CDR1 is SGHDT and CDR2 YYEEEE. In nucleotides, the CDR3 is TGTGCCAGCAGCTATAGCGATATTGAGCAGTTCTTC. It yields the protein CASSYSDIEQFF.

The sample holds a few counts of this clone. The gene calls are TRBV7-9 and TRBJ2-1; TRBD2 agrees at 14 bases. The CDR3 covers 18 residues. Germline assignment: CDR1 SEHNR and CDR2 FQNEAQ (reference sequence). V dropped 1 base and J dropped 9; count of bases not matched to a gene: 11. In DNA, the CDR3 is TGTGCCAGCAGCTTAGTCCCCGGGACTAGCGGGAGAGACGGTGAGCAGTTCTTC. It is translated as CASSLVPGTSGRDGEQFF.

This rearrangement joins TRBV19 to TRBJ1-1; TRBD1 agrees at 7 bases. Germline CDR1 reads LNHDA; CDR2 reads SQIVND (reference sequence). The CDR3 contains 16 residues. V gave up 7 bases and J gave up 1 base; unmatched junction bases: 12. CDR3 sequence reads: CASTDGWGQTNTEAFF. In DNA, the CDR3 is TGTGCCAGTACCGATGGTTGGGGACAGACGAACACTGAAGCTTTCTTT.

V and J are TRBV7-9 and TRBJ2-7, with TRBD2 as a possible D gene (6 bases). There are 15 residues in the CDR3. Germline CDR1 SEHNR, CDR2 FQNEAQ (reference sequence). V shed 2 bases and J shed 0 bases, with 11 bases lying between them. CDR3 amino acids: CASSLSGTRSYEQYF. CDR3 coding DNA: TGTGCCAGCAGCTTATCCGGGACTCGCTCCTACGAGCAGTACTTC.

The rearrangement uses TRBV11-3 and TRBJ2-5, with D tentatively TRBD1 (6 bases). The last part of the DNA fits TRBJ2-7 better; the J call may be wrong. Germline V gives CDR1 SGHNT, CDR2 YENEEA. This CDR3 contains 16 residues. CDR3 nucleotides: TGTGCCAGCAGCTTGGTCAGGGGCCCGGGGCCCTACGAGCAGTACTTC. As protein: CASSLVRGPGPYEQYF.

The rearrangement uses TRBV25-1 and TRBJ2-5; 11 bases are shared with TRBD2. The CDR3 contains 17 residues. Germline CDR1 and CDR2: MGHDK and SYGVNS. V was clipped by 3 bases and J by 5 bases; unmatched bases: 11. The chain's CDR3 is CASSDRRSTSGTETQYF. For the CDR3, the DNA is TGTGCCAGCAGTGATAGGAGGTCGACTAGCGGGACGGAGACCCAGTACTTC.

This clone was counted a few times. The chain has TRBV4-2 and TRBJ2-7, with 11 nucleotides matching TRBD2. The CDR3 runs to 15 residues. Germline CDR1 and CDR2: LGHNA and YNFKEQ. V lost 0 bases, J lost 4 bases, and 2 bases stayed unmatched. CDR3 region: CASSQDRLAGYEQYF. The CDR3 bases are TGTGCCAGCAGCCAAGACCGACTAGCGGGATACGAGCAGTACTTC.

The chain combines TRBV19 with TRBJ2-2; perhaps TRBD1 as D (6 bases). Germline V gives CDR1 LNHDA, CDR2 SQIVND (reference sequence). The length of the CDR3 is 15 residues. Trimming shortened V by 9 bases and J by 0 bases, and 14 bases separated the two germline ends. CDR3 nucleotides: TGTGCCAGCCTACCGGGACATCCGAACACCGGGGAGCTGTTTTTT. Its protein product is CASLPGHPNTGELFF.

V and J are TRBV13 and TRBJ1-2, with a tentative D call TRBD1 (5 bases). Trimming took off 1 base at V and 0 bases at J, with 15 bases between the two ends. The germline gives CDR1 PRHDT, CDR2 FYEKMQ (reference sequence). The CDR3 contains 17 residues. This chain's CDR3 is CASSLAGGGITNYGYTF. CDR3 nucleotides: TGTGCCAGCAGCTTAGCCGGGGGGGGAATAACTAACTATGGCTACACCTTC.

The V call is TRBV25-1, the J call TRBJ2-3; 8 nucleotides line up with TRBD2. V dropped 0 bases and J dropped 8; count of bases not matched to a gene: 7. The CDR3 is 15 residues long. Germline V gene data show CDR1 as MGHDK and CDR2 as SYGVNS. CDR3 DNA: TGTGCCAGCAGTGAATACGGAAGCGGGAGTAGTACGCAGTATTTT. Protein sequence: CASSEYGSGSSTQYF.

This sequence joins TRBV11-3 and TRBJ2-7; weak D call: TRBD2 (5 bases). There are 14 residues in the CDR3. Germline V CDR1 and CDR2: SGHNT, YENEEA. Trimming took 5 bases from V and 3 from J, leaving 14 bases between them. In DNA form, the CDR3 reads TGTGCCAGCAGCCAAGGCCGGGAATTCTACGAGCAGTACTTC. Protein: CASSQGREFYEQYF. The full variable domain, in which reference TRBV11-3 and TRBJ2-7 provide the parts outside the CDR3, is EAGVVQSPRYKIIEKKQPVAFWCNPISGHNTLYWYLQNLGQGPELLIRYENEEAVDDSQLPKDRFSAERLKGVDSTLKIQPAELGDSAVYLCASSQGREFYEQYFGPGTRLTVT.

In the case of this clone: The sample holds other DNA sequences that translate to the same CDR3. The rearrangement uses TRBV29-1 and TRBJ2-1; 9 positions match TRBD2. This CDR3 has 14 amino acids. The junction had 4 bases not matched to a gene; V was cut back by 4 bases and J by 3 bases. Germline lookup yields CDR1 SQVTM and CDR2 ANQGSEA. The CDR3, as DNA: TGCAGCGTTGCTCGGCGGGAGGGCTACAATGAGCAGTTCTTC. It yields the protein CSVARREGYNEQFF.

The chain couples TRBV5-4 to TRBJ2-1; possibly TRBD1 for D (5 bases). The CDR3 has 13 residues. Germline assignment: CDR1 SGHNT and CDR2 YYREEE (reference sequence). V gave up 5 bases and J gave up 5 bases, with 11 bases separating them. The CDR3 DNA sequence: TGTGCCAGCAGAGGGGAAAGCCACAATGAGCAGTTCTTC. Its protein product is CASRGESHNEQFF.

This chain uses TRBV10-3 with TRBJ2-3, with D possibly being TRBD1 (5 bases). This CDR3 spans 15 amino acids. Trimming stripped 1 base from V and 2 bases from J, with 10 bases between. Looked up from germline, CDR1 is ENHRY and CDR2 is SYGVKD. Written as DNA, the CDR3 is TGTGCCATCAGTGAGTTAGGGGAATCCACAGATACGCAGTATTTT. It is translated as CAISELGESTDTQYF.

This clone showed up just a few times. The J gene is TRBJ2-1, the V gene TRBV23-1; D uncertain. TRBV23-1 is flagged as an ORF with uncertain function. The V and J ends lost 3 bases and 9 bases respectively, with 9 bases between them. The CDR3 is 12 amino acids. The CDR3 sequence: CASSQPSGEQFF. CDR3 sequence (DNA): TGCGCCAGCAGTCAGCCGTCGGGTGAGCAGTTCTTC.

V gene TRBV4-2 combines with J gene TRBJ2-3, with D hard to call. V was trimmed by 2 bases and J by 0 bases, leaving 12 bases between them. This CDR3 comprises 16 residues. Germline lookup yields CDR1 LGHNA and CDR2 YNFKEQ. CDR3 amino acids: CASSQLIDSSTDTQYF. For the CDR3, the DNA is TGTGCCAGCAGCCAACTGATAGACTCTAGCACAGATACGCAGTATTTT.